Below, 15 T cell receptor beta chains from the same sample are listed, as sequenced in a study of beta chain features in type 1 diabetes. Expressed TCRB transcripts were sequenced because the isolated RNA had all been reverse transcribed beforehand. Repertoires were generated with immunoSEQ multiplex PCR, while TCRdb's copy carries only in-frame clones and drops some. In the table there are 100,000 to 150,000 clones, about a sixth of which are singletons. Whole-study results and caveats: TCRB CDR3s were moderately but significantly shorter in Type 1 diabetes patients in all four CD4+ subsets.

Their antigen targets remain unknown. The sequenced material came from central memory CD4+ T cells from blood. All receptors come from a man aged 30-40 years with type 1 diabetes.

DNA of the CDR3: TGCAGCGTTGACAGGGCCTGTAGCAATCAGCCCCAGCATTTT. Protein: CSVDRACSNQPQHF. The chain is built from TRBV29-1 and TRBJ1-5; a possible D gene is TRBD1 (5 bases). Trimming shortened V by 3 bases and J by 0 bases, and 9 bases separated the two germline ends. CDR3 size: 14 residues. CDR1 and CDR2 from the germline V gene are SQVTM and ANQGSEA.

This clone was detected only a few times. This chain connects TRBV11-2 to TRBJ2-1; D is ambiguous. V dropped 5 bases and J dropped 7 bases, with 15 bases sitting between them. The germline V gene encodes CDR1 SGHAT and CDR2 FQNNGV. The CDR3 spans 14 residues. The CDR3 region has the DNA TGTGCCAGCAGCAGAATAGGCACCGATAATGAGCAGTTCTTC. Translated: CASSRIGTDNEQFF.

The rearrangement joins TRBV4-3 to TRBJ1-4; 9 nucleotides align to TRBD1. Trimming removed 3 bases from V and 7 bases from J; junction bases left unmatched: 3. The germline V gene has CDR1 LGHNA and CDR2 YSLEER. This CDR3 spans 14 amino acids. CDR3 nucleotide sequence: TGCGCCAGCAGCCAGGGACAGGGTATTGAAAAACTGTTTTTT. It specifies CASSQGQGIEKLFF.

The rearrangement joins TRBV29-1 to TRBJ2-3, with D tentatively TRBD2 (6 bases). This CDR3 region has 13 residues. The V gene lost 8 bases and the J gene lost 1 base, with 13 bases spanning the gap. The V gene's germline CDR1 is SQVTM and CDR2 ANQGSEA. The CDR3 region is CSMAGRRTDTQYF. Here the CDR3 DNA reads TGCAGCATGGCGGGACGCCGCACAGATACGCAGTATTTT.

The chain carries TRBV7-2 and TRBJ2-7, with a tentative D call TRBD1 (5 bases). This CDR3 contains 11 residues. V lost 4 bases to trimming and J lost 6 bases, with 7 bases between them. Germline V gene lookup returns CDR1 SGHTA and CDR2 FQGNSA. The chain's CDR3 is CASSSGFEQYF. CDR3 sequence (DNA): TGTGCCAGCAGCTCAGGGTTCGAGCAGTACTTC.

This chain links TRBV15 with TRBJ1-6, with a tentative D call TRBD1 (6 bases). The germline CDR1 and CDR2 sequences are LNHNV and YYDKDF (reference sequence). This CDR3 spans 15 amino acids. Trimming removed 2 bases from V and 7 bases from J, with 12 bases in between. DNA of the CDR3: TGTGCCACCAGCAGAAACAGGGTCCCAAATTCACCCCTCCACTTT. Translating it yields CATSRNRVPNSPLHF.

The chain has TRBV11-2 and TRBJ1-2; TRBD1 is a possible D gene (5 bases). CDR3 size: 14 residues. Germline lookup yields CDR1 SGHAT and CDR2 FQNNGV. V lost 4 bases to trimming and J lost 4 bases, with 13 bases between them. The CDR3 DNA reads as TGTGCCAGCAGCTCGACAGAGCGTTTCTATGGCTACACCTTC. Encoded protein: CASSSTERFYGYTF.

V gene TRBV4-3 combines with J gene TRBJ1-6, with TRBD1 as a possible D gene (5 bases). There are 14 residues in the CDR3. Deletions cut 3 bases from V and 7 bases from J, with 10 bases between. Germline assignment: CDR1 LGHNA and CDR2 YSLEER. CDR3 in amino acids: CASSQRDGNSPLHF. CDR3 DNA sequence: TGCGCCAGCAGCCAGAGGGACGGGAATTCACCCCTCCACTTT.

This clone was seen a handful of times. V is TRBV4-3 and J is TRBJ2-7; 8 bases match TRBD1. This CDR3 region has 14 residues. Germline V gives CDR1 LGHNA, CDR2 YSLEER. V lost 1 base, J lost 2 bases, and 1 base stayed unmatched. The CDR3 nucleotides read TGCGCCAGCAGCCAAGCACAGGGGGCCTACGAGCAGTACTTC. The encoded protein is CASSQAQGAYEQYF.

The table lists this clone with many counts. The chain joins TRBV18 to TRBJ2-1; D perhaps matches TRBD1 (6 bases). Trimming took 3 bases from V and 8 from J, leaving 8 bases between them. From germline, CDR1 is KGHSH and CDR2 LQKENI. The CDR3 is 12 residues long. The CDR3 region is CASSPTGHEQFF. The DNA for the CDR3 is TGTGCCAGCTCACCGACAGGTCATGAGCAGTTCTTC.

V and J are TRBV29-1 and TRBJ2-2, with TRBD1 matching 8 bases. V was pared by 5 bases and J by 4 bases, with 3 bases of the junction left unmatched. The germline V gene has CDR1 SQVTM and CDR2 ANQGSEA. This CDR3 region has 13 residues. CDR3: CSVYRGSTGELFF. The DNA for the CDR3 is TGCAGCGTTTACAGGGGGTCCACCGGGGAGCTGTTTTTT.

The rearrangement links TRBV18 to TRBJ1-2; possibly TRBD1 for D (6 bases). The CDR3 has 14 residues. The V and J ends lost 1 base and 6 bases respectively, with 12 bases between them. Germline V gene lookup returns CDR1 KGHSH and CDR2 LQKENI. This CDR3 is CASSPLGQSDGYTF. CDR3 nucleotides: TGTGCCAGCTCACCACTAGGACAGAGCGATGGCTACACCTTC.

This chain links TRBV7-2 with TRBJ2-7; 12 bases align to TRBD1. With V trimmed by 5 bases and J by 5 bases, 4 bases remained unmatched. Germline-derived CDR1 and CDR2 are SGHTA and FQGNSA. The CDR3 consists of 14 residues. CDR3 nucleotide sequence: TGTGCCAGCAGCCGGGACAGGGGGCTTAACGAGCAGTACTTC. Its protein is CASSRDRGLNEQYF.

Only a few counts were recorded for this clone. The chain uses TRBV18 and TRBJ2-7; D unresolved. Deletions cut 2 bases from V and 0 bases from J, with 5 bases between. CDR3 length equals 13 residues. Germline values: CDR1 KGHSH, CDR2 LQKENI. The CDR3 sequence is CASSPGNSYEQYF. For the CDR3, the DNA is TGTGCCAGCTCACCAGGCAACTCCTACGAGCAGTACTTC.

V usage is TRBV6-6 and J usage is TRBJ2-1; D is perhaps TRBD1 or TRBD2 (5 bases each). Germline values: CDR1 MNHNY, CDR2 SVGAGI (reference sequence). The CDR3 sequence is 13 residues long. Trimming cost V 5 bases and J 7 bases, with 12 bases left between them. CDR3 amino acids: CASSRSGRNEQFF. The CDR3, as DNA: TGTGCCAGCAGTCGATCGGGACGAAATGAGCAGTTCTTC.